This passage covers 28 T cell receptor beta chains from one sample sequenced in a study of cytomegalovirus exposure and HLA in healthy donors. Primers included in the PCR were 60 Vbeta and 13 Jbeta primers. The table came from immunoSEQ multiplex PCR; TCRdb's copy has only in-frame clones and leaves some out. The profile shows 200,000 or so clones, approximately 80% of them singletons. The sequencing sample was made of PBMCs. These receptor sequences come from a young man in good health and CMV-seronegative.

The V gene is TRBV5-1, the J gene TRBJ2-1, with 10 bases fitting TRBD2. Trimming cost V 7 bases and J 7 bases; bases outside gene matches: 11. Germline V CDR1 and CDR2: SGHRS, YFSETQ. This CDR3 comprises 15 residues. In DNA form, the CDR3 reads TGCGCCAGCGGGCCTTTAGCGGGGGGAGGGAATGAGCAGTTCTTC. Residues: CASGPLAGGGNEQFF.

This chain uses TRBV7-2 with TRBJ1-3; possible D gene TRBD1, 6 bases. The V gene lost 2 bases and the J gene lost 2 bases, with 13 bases spanning the gap. The CDR3 runs to 16 residues. The germline gives CDR1 SGHTA, CDR2 FQGNSA. The CDR3 reads CASSLSWTVPGNTIYF. The CDR3 DNA sequence: TGTGCCAGCAGCTTATCCTGGACAGTCCCTGGAAACACCATATATTTT.

The chain combines TRBV19 with TRBJ2-7; 11 nucleotides align to TRBD2. V lost 3 bases to trimming and J lost 3 bases; unmatched junction nucleotides: 4. The CDR3 loop spans 15 amino acids. CDR1 and CDR2 (germline): LNHDA, SQIVND (reference sequence). The CDR3 loop is CASSMGLAGGYEQYF. Here the CDR3 DNA reads TGTGCCAGTAGTATGGGGCTAGCGGGGGGCTACGAGCAGTACTTC. Full variable domain (outside the CDR3, taken from reference TRBV19 and TRBJ2-7): DGGITQSPKYLFRKEGQNVTLSCEQNLNHDAMYWYRQDPGQGLRLIYYSQIVNDFQKGDIAEGYSVSREKKESFPLTVTSAQKNPTAFYLCASSMGLAGGYEQYFGPGTRLTVT.

The chain uses TRBV5-1 and TRBJ2-7; the D gene is possibly TRBD2 (6 bases). V lost 0 bases to trimming and J lost 5 bases, with 12 bases between them. In germline, CDR1 is SGHRS, CDR2 YFSETQ. The CDR3 has 14 residues. The CDR3 here is CASSLATGGNEQYF. In DNA, the CDR3 is TGCGCCAGCAGCTTGGCCACTGGGGGGAACGAGCAGTACTTC.

Points on this clone: At one end, the junction sequence differs from germline, possibly due to a read error. The CDR3 region is CSVEGWGQTGNIQYF. The CDR3 DNA follows: TGCAGCGTCGAAGGCTGGGGACAGACGGGTAACATTCAGTACTTC. V and J are TRBV29-1 and TRBJ2-4; 7 nucleotides line up with TRBD1. Per the germline V gene, CDR1 is SQVTM and CDR2 is ANQGSEA. The CDR3 runs to 15 residues.

The rearrangement uses TRBV29-1 and TRBJ2-3; 9 bases line up with TRBD1. V lost 4 bases and J lost 6; bases outside the gene matches: 11. The CDR3 totals 15 residues. The germline gives CDR1 SQVTM, CDR2 ANQGSEA. The CDR3 reads CSVARTGTGRDTQYF. The CDR3 DNA sequence: TGCAGCGTTGCACGGACGGGGACAGGGAGGGATACGCAGTATTTT.

This CDR3 reads CASSTVGGNYGYTF. The CDR3 nucleotides read TGTGCCAGCAGCACGGTGGGGGGTAACTATGGCTACACCTTC. The rearrangement links TRBV9 to TRBJ1-2; D possibly corresponds to TRBD1 (5 bases). Per the germline V gene, CDR1 is SGDLS and CDR2 is YYNGEE. The V gene lost 4 bases and the J gene lost 1 base, with 11 bases spanning the gap. CDR3 size: 14 residues. Full variable domain (rest looked up from reference TRBV9 and TRBJ1-2): DSGVTQTPKHLITATGQRVTLRCSPRSGDLSVYWYQQSLDQGLQFLIQYYNGEERAKGNILERFSAQQFPDLHSELNLSSLELGDSALYFCASSTVGGNYGYTFGSGTRLTVV.

V and J are TRBV6-1 and TRBJ2-1; 7 bases line up with TRBD1. CDR1 is MNHNS, CDR2 SASEGT, per germline. The CDR3 is made up of 13 amino acids. V was pared by 9 bases and J by 7 bases, with 9 bases of the junction left unmatched. The CDR3 DNA sequence: TGTGCCAGTAGACAGGGACCCGCTAATGAGCAGTTCTTC. It specifies CASRQGPANEQFF.

The chain recombines TRBV18 with TRBJ2-1, with 9 bases identical to TRBD1. This CDR3 spans 14 amino acids. V shed 3 bases, J shed 6 bases, and the junction held 3 bases outside the gene matches. CDR1 KGHSH and CDR2 LQKENI come from the germline V gene. The CDR3 DNA follows: TGTGCCAGCTCACCGAGGGGACAGGGCAATGAGCAGTTCTTC. It specifies CASSPRGQGNEQFF.

The rearrangement links TRBV29-1 to TRBJ2-5; possibly TRBD1 for D (5 bases). CDR1 is SQVTM, CDR2 ANQGSEA, per germline. The length of the CDR3 is 12 residues. CDR3 sequence: CSARVLKGTQYF. In DNA form, the CDR3 reads TGCAGTGCCAGGGTTCTCAAGGGGACCCAGTACTTC.

The chain combines TRBV2 with TRBJ1-1; 7 bases are shared with TRBD1. The ends lost 6 bases at V and 4 bases at J; junction bases unmatched: 2. Germline assignment: CDR1 SNHLY and CDR2 FYNNEI. The CDR3 has 12 residues. The CDR3 DNA reads as TGTGCCAGCAGGGACAGGTTCACTGAAGCTTTCTTT. Translation gives CASRDRFTEAFF.

The chain joins TRBV19 to TRBJ2-7, with 10 bases matching TRBD1. With V trimmed by 3 bases and J by 0 bases, 5 bases remained unmatched. The CDR3 is 16 amino acids. Germline CDR1 LNHDA, CDR2 SQIVND (reference sequence). CDR3 region: CASSMYGTGDSYEQYF. Here the CDR3 DNA reads TGTGCCAGTAGTATGTACGGGACAGGGGACTCCTACGAGCAGTACTTC.

The CDR3 DNA reads TGTGCCAGCTCACAGACGACAGGGGTTACCGTCGGCGAGCAGTACTTC. Protein sequence: CASSQTTGVTVGEQYF. V usage is TRBV18 and J usage is TRBJ2-7, with 8 positions matching TRBD1. After removal of 4 bases from V and 6 bases from J, the junction contained 14 bases not matched to a gene. The CDR3 contains 16 residues. Germline V CDR1 and CDR2: KGHSH, LQKENI.

CDR3 in amino acids: CATRGNSNQPQHF. The CDR3 nucleotides read TGTGCCACTCGAGGGAATAGCAATCAGCCCCAGCATTTT. This chain connects TRBV19 to TRBJ1-5; D remains ambiguous. This CDR3 is 13 amino acids long. Germline V gene lookup returns CDR1 LNHDA and CDR2 SQIVND (reference sequence). The germline V and J ends were trimmed by 10 bases and 0 bases, with 10 bases remaining between them.

The chain recombines TRBV5-6 with TRBJ2-7; TRBD2 agrees at 13 bases. The germline V gene has CDR1 SGHDT and CDR2 YYEEEE. This CDR3 region has 18 residues. With 2 bases clipped from V and 2 bases from J, the junction kept 10 bases outside the gene matches. The CDR3: CASSLTTGTSGAPYEQYF. The CDR3 region has the DNA TGTGCCAGCAGCTTAACGACAGGGACTAGCGGGGCGCCCTACGAGCAGTACTTC. The full variable domain, completed using reference TRBV5-6 and TRBJ2-7, is DAGVTQSPTHLIKTRGQQVTLRCSPKSGHDTVSWYQQALGQGPQFIFQYYEEEERQRGNFPDRFSGHQFPNYSSELNVNALLLGDSALYLCASSLTTGTSGAPYEQYFGPGTRLTVT.

V and J are TRBV18 and TRBJ2-1; a possible D gene is TRBD2 (5 bases). Germline values: CDR1 KGHSH, CDR2 LQKENI. V dropped 2 bases and J dropped 5 bases, with 7 bases sitting between them. The CDR3 runs to 13 residues. CDR3 in DNA: TGTGCCAGCTCACCAGGGAGAAACAATGAGCAGTTCTTC. Amino acid sequence: CASSPGRNNEQFF.

This chain connects TRBV29-1 to TRBJ2-2; no definite D call. The CDR3 consists of 11 residues. The germline gives CDR1 SQVTM, CDR2 ANQGSEA. Trimming stripped 7 bases from V and 3 bases from J, with 6 bases between. CDR3 region: CSGGDTGELFF. The CDR3 DNA follows: TGCAGCGGCGGCGACACCGGGGAGCTGTTTTTT.

The chain links TRBV19 to TRBJ2-7, with TRBD1 matching over 7 bases. Trimming at V came to 3 bases and at J to 2 bases, leaving 7 bases not matched to a gene. Germline V CDR1 and CDR2: LNHDA, SQIVND (reference sequence). The CDR3 contains 15 residues. The CDR3 nucleotides read TGTGCCAGTAGTATTGGCCAGGGGGTGACCTACGAGCAGTACTTC. This encodes CASSIGQGVTYEQYF.

V usage is TRBV5-6 and J usage is TRBJ1-5; 9 positions match TRBD1. The V and J ends lost 1 base and 3 bases, in that order; junction bases with no gene match: 5. The germline V gene has CDR1 SGHDT and CDR2 YYEEEE. The CDR3 loop spans 16 amino acids. CDR3: CASSLKQGADNQPQHF. For the CDR3, the DNA is TGTGCCAGCAGCTTGAAACAGGGGGCTGACAATCAGCCCCAGCATTTT.

This clone was recorded a few times. The genes are TRBV6-5 and TRBJ2-3, with TRBD1 as a possible D gene (6 bases). The CDR3 covers 13 residues. Germline loops: CDR1 MNHEY, CDR2 SVGAGI. Trimming shortened V by 5 bases and J by 1 base, and 7 bases separated the two germline ends. CDR3 DNA: TGTGCCAGCAGTAAGGGGGGCACAGATACGCAGTATTTT. Translation: CASSKGGTDTQYF.

The chain carries TRBV6-1 and TRBJ1-6; TRBD1 matches at 9 bases. The V gene end was trimmed by 5 bases and the J gene end by 8 bases; junction bases not matched to a gene: 7. This CDR3 comprises 15 residues. Germline V gene lookup returns CDR1 MNHNS and CDR2 SASEGT. DNA of the CDR3: TGTGCCAGCAGTCGCTCCGGGACAGGGTATTCACCCCTCCACTTT. Translating it yields CASSRSGTGYSPLHF.

V and J are TRBV9 and TRBJ2-3; D call uncertain. The CDR3 totals 14 residues. Germline CDR1 is SGDLS and CDR2 is YYNGEE. V was pared by 0 bases and J by 2 bases, with 7 bases between. The CDR3 loop reads CASSVDSLTDTQYF. The CDR3 nucleotides are TGTGCCAGCAGCGTAGACAGCCTCACAGATACGCAGTATTTT.

This clone has just one count. The CDR3 region has the DNA TGTGCCAGCAGCTTACGACTAGCGGGGGACTACGAGCAGTACTTC. It is translated as CASSLRLAGDYEQYF. The rearrangement uses TRBV4-2 and TRBJ2-7; 12 nucleotides agree with TRBD2. There are 15 residues in the CDR3. Germline V lookup: CDR1 LGHNA, CDR2 YNFKEQ. The V and J ends lost 5 bases and 3 bases, in that order; junction bases with no gene match: 5.

Of note for this clone: The same CDR3 also results from other DNA sequences found in this sample. V usage is TRBV20-1 and J usage is TRBJ2-7; no reliable D call. The germline V gene has CDR1 DFQATT and CDR2 SNEGSKA (reference sequence). The CDR3 spans 11 residues. With 6 bases removed from V and 1 base from J, the gap between germline ends came to 7 bases. The CDR3, as DNA: TGCAGTGCCGACTTTTCCTACGAGCAGTACTTC. Protein product: CSADFSYEQYF.

The chain joins TRBV14 to TRBJ2-7; possible D gene TRBD2, 6 bases. The V gene lost 4 bases and the J gene lost 3 bases, with 13 bases spanning the gap. The CDR3 totals 14 residues. Germline loops: CDR1 SGHDN, CDR2 FVKESK. This CDR3 is CASSRRDLNYEQYF. The DNA for the CDR3 is TGTGCCAGCAGCCGCCGGGACTTGAACTACGAGCAGTACTTC.

This clone was seen only once. V is TRBV7-3 and J is TRBJ1-2; D may be TRBD1 (5 bases). Germline V lookup: CDR1 SGHTA, CDR2 FQGTGA. The CDR3 spans 13 residues. V lost 6 bases to trimming and J lost 7 bases, with 15 bases between them. Here the CDR3 DNA reads TGTGCCAGCAGTGACGGGGGGGGACGTGGCTACACCTTC. Its translation is CASSDGGGRGYTF. Looking up the rest from reference TRBV7-3 and TRBJ1-2 gives the full variable domain: GAGVSQTPSNKVTEKGKYVELRCDPISGHTALYWYRQSLGQGPEFLIYFQGTGAADDSGLPNDRFFAVRPEGSVSTLKIQRTERGDSAVYLCASSDGGGRGYTFGSGTRLTVV.

This chain connects TRBV28 to TRBJ2-3; 8 bases line up with TRBD2. The CDR3 totals 15 residues. Germline-derived CDR1 and CDR2 are MDHEN and SYDVKM. J gave up 1 base and V 3 bases, and 3 bases lay outside the gene matches. CDR3 in DNA: TGTGCCAGCAGTTTTAGCGGGGAAGGCACAGATACGCAGTATTTT. It specifies CASSFSGEGTDTQYF.

The rearrangement uses TRBV10-2 and TRBJ1-2, with D perhaps TRBD1 (5 bases). Germline V gene lookup returns CDR1 WSHSY and CDR2 SAAADI. CDR3 length equals 13 residues. Deletions cut 6 bases from V and 4 bases from J, with 12 bases between. This CDR3 reads CASRDSSSYGYTF. The CDR3 DNA is TGCGCCAGCAGAGACAGTTCTTCCTATGGCTACACCTTC.